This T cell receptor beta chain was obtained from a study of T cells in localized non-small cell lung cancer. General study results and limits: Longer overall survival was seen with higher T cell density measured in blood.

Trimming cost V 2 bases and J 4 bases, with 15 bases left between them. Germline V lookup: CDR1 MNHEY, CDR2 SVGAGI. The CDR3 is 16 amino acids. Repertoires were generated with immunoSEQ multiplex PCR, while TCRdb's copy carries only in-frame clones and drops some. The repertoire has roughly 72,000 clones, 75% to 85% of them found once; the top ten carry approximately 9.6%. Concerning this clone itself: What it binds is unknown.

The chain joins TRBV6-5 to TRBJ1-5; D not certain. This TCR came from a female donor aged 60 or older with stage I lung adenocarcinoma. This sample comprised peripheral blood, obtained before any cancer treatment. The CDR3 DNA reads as TGTGCCAGCAGTTACGTTACAGCGGGGTATAATCAGCCCCAGCATTTT. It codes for CASSYVTAGYNQPQHF.